Below are 28 T cell receptor beta chains sequenced from a single sample in a study of glioma-infiltrating T cells. The iRepertoire nested amplicon-rescue multiplex PCR amplified TCR alpha and beta CDR3s from RNA. Each CDR3 protein gets one entry after TCRdb re-called the multiplex PCR reads with MiXCR. Altogether 150,000 or so distinct CDR3 sequences are present, about two fifths being singletons, with the ten largest covering around 18%. The source material was glioma tissue, nonneoplastic brain tissue, or PBMCs (not recorded which). All receptors derive from a human donor with low-grade glioma or glioblastoma, undergoing nonglioma brain surgery, or in good health (not recorded which).

The chain employs TRBV4-3 and TRBJ2-3; D ambiguous. CDR3 size: 13 residues. Germline CDR1 and CDR2: LGHNA and YSLEER. Trimming stripped 8 bases from V and 4 bases from J, with 13 bases between. As DNA, the CDR3 is TGCGCCAGCGGGTCGAGGCTTGCAGATACGCAGTATTTT. This sequence encodes CASGSRLADTQYF.

This clonotype was recorded a few times. The J gene is TRBJ2-3, the V gene TRBV7-2; D possibly corresponds to TRBD1 (5 bases). V shed 2 bases and J shed 2 bases, with 8 bases lying between them. CDR1 and CDR2 (germline): SGHTA, FQGNSA. The CDR3 has 14 amino acids. Written as DNA, the CDR3 is TGTGCCAGCAGCTTAAGACAGACCACAGATACGCAGTATTTT. Protein product: CASSLRQTTDTQYF.

The CDR3 reads CASSGTSGEQYF. The CDR3 coding sequence is TGCGCCAGCAGCGGTACTAGCGGCGAGCAGTACTTC. The chain couples TRBV4-1 to TRBJ2-7; TRBD2 aligns across 8 bases. This CDR3 has 12 amino acids. CDR1 is MGHRA, CDR2 YSYEKL, per germline. J was trimmed by 6 bases and V by 5 bases; bases with no gene match: 3.

The chain links TRBV5-1 to TRBJ2-3; possible D gene TRBD2, 5 bases. V was cut by 0 bases and J by 0 bases, with 11 bases left in between. The CDR3 is 16 amino acids. Germline CDR1 SGHRS, CDR2 YFSETQ. The CDR3 DNA sequence: TGCGCCAGCAGCTTGGACGGGGATTTTAGCACAGATACGCAGTATTTT. Amino acids: CASSLDGDFSTDTQYF.

This clonotype has only a few counts. This chain's CDR3 is CSARLVTGKPQHF. CDR3 coding DNA: TGCAGTGCTAGACTGGTTACAGGAAAGCCCCAGCATTTT. The chain links TRBV20-1 to TRBJ1-5; D might be TRBD1 (5 bases). V lost 2 bases and J 8 bases, leaving 13 bases between the germline ends. Germline V lookup: CDR1 DFQATT, CDR2 SNEGSKA (reference sequence). The CDR3 consists of 13 residues.

In regard to this clonotype: One end of the junction does not line up with germline, which may come from a read error. The genes are TRBV7-2 and TRBJ2-3; 9 nucleotides agree with TRBD2. There are 15 residues in the CDR3. Germline assignment: CDR1 SGHTA and CDR2 FQGNSA. DNA for the CDR3: TGTGCCAGCGGCTTGGCGGGAGGGAGCACAGATACGCAGTATTTT. Its translation is CASGLAGGSTDTQYF.

V gene TRBV28 combines with J gene TRBJ2-3, with 7 bases aligning to TRBD1. This CDR3 comprises 14 residues. CDR1 is MDHEN, CDR2 SYDVKM, per germline. The V and J ends lost 5 bases and 2 bases, in that order; junction bases with no gene match: 4. DNA of the CDR3: TGTGCCAGCAGTCAAGGGGGCTCCACAGATACGCAGTATTTT. Protein product: CASSQGGSTDTQYF.

This rearrangement joins TRBV28 to TRBJ1-4; the match to TRBD1 covers 7 bases. V was clipped by 6 bases and J by 4 bases; unmatched bases: 11. The germline CDR1 and CDR2 sequences are MDHEN and SYDVKM. The CDR3 is 16 residues long. This CDR3 is CASSSRQGSINEKLFF. CDR3 bases: TGTGCCAGCAGCTCTCGACAGGGTTCAATTAATGAAAAACTGTTTTTT.

A word on this clonotype: A much larger clone differs by one base, so this may be a read error. The DNA for the CDR3 is TGTGCCAGCACCCGCTTGGGACAGGGGAGTAACACCATATATTTT. The encoded protein is CASTRLGQGSNTIYF. The chain recombines TRBV7-2 with TRBJ1-3; 10 positions match TRBD1. The V gene end was trimmed by 7 bases and the J gene end by 7 bases; junction bases not matched to a gene: 10. This CDR3 has 15 amino acids. The germline V gene has CDR1 SGHTA and CDR2 FQGNSA.

The sample holds a few counts of this clonotype. This chain links TRBV14 with TRBJ1-1; D not resolved. Trimming pared 3 bases from V and 4 bases from J, leaving 9 bases between. CDR3 size: 13 residues. Germline V CDR1 and CDR2: SGHDN, FVKESK. The CDR3 DNA reads as TGTGCCAGCAGCCAGACGACCCTCACTGAAGCTTTCTTT. Translation gives CASSQTTLTEAFF.

The chain carries TRBV27 and TRBJ2-7; tentative D call: TRBD1 (6 bases). Per germline, CDR1 MNHEY and CDR2 SMNVEV (reference sequence). The CDR3 totals 16 residues. The V end lost 2 bases, the J end lost 2 bases, and 16 bases lay between the germline ends. CDR3 residues: CASSLQPYRQAYEQYF. As DNA, the CDR3 is TGTGCCAGCAGTTTACAACCCTACCGACAGGCCTACGAGCAGTACTTC.

The chain joins TRBV6-2 or TRBV6-3 to TRBJ2-3; D might be TRBD2 (7 bases). The CDR3 is made up of 16 amino acids. The ends were cut back, 3 bases at V and 3 bases at J, with 16 bases in the middle. CDR1 and CDR2 from the germline V gene are MNHEY and SVGEGT. The CDR3, as DNA: TGTGCCAGCAGTTATAGGGGCAGGGGAGGGACAGATACGCAGTATTTT. Translated: CASSYRGRGGTDTQYF.

This clonotype has only a few counts. V is TRBV7-9 and J is TRBJ1-2; 7 nucleotides align to TRBD1. V dropped 1 base and J dropped 4; count of bases not matched to a gene: 0. The V gene's germline CDR1 is SEHNR and CDR2 FQNEAQ (reference sequence). The CDR3 totals 13 residues. The CDR3 loop is CASSLGQGYGYTF. CDR3 DNA: TGTGCCAGCAGCTTAGGACAGGGCTATGGCTACACCTTC.

This clonotype has just one count. In DNA form, the CDR3 reads TGCGCCAGCAGCCAAGACAGTGGGGGCTCTTATGGCTACACCTTC. It is translated as CASSQDSGGSYGYTF. V and J are TRBV4-1 and TRBJ1-2; the D gene is possibly TRBD1 (6 bases). The CDR3 is 15 amino acids. Germline V gene data show CDR1 as MGHRA and CDR2 as YSYEKL. Deletions cut 0 bases from V and 5 bases from J, with 13 bases between.

The chain links TRBV19 to TRBJ1-5; no clear D gene. CDR3 length: 15 residues. Germline values: CDR1 LNHDA, CDR2 SQIVND (reference sequence). V lost 6 bases, J lost 4 bases, and 16 bases lay in between. The CDR3 is CASSPQVVRNQPQHF. As DNA, the CDR3 is TGTGCCAGTAGCCCTCAGGTGGTTCGGAATCAGCCCCAGCATTTT.

This clonotype was recorded at least ten times. This chain joins TRBV6-2 or TRBV6-3 and TRBJ1-1; D possibly corresponds to TRBD1 (5 bases). V was cut by 0 bases and J by 4 bases, with 6 bases left in between. Germline values: CDR1 MNHEY, CDR2 SVGEGT. CDR3 size: 13 residues. The CDR3 DNA is TGTGCCAGCAGTTACTCTGGGGGCACTGAAGCTTTCTTT. As protein: CASSYSGGTEAFF.

On this clonotype: One junction end does not reproduce the germline sequence, and a read error may be involved. J is TRBJ2-3 and V is TRBV7-9; 10 bases agree with TRBD1. Germline lookup yields CDR1 SEHNR and CDR2 FQNEAQ (reference sequence). CDR3 size: 15 residues. CDR3 in DNA: TGTGCCCGCAGCTTCGGGACAGGGGACACAGATACGCAGTATTTT. Its translation: CARSFGTGDTDTQYF.

V and J are TRBV20-1 and TRBJ2-7; 9 bases line up with TRBD1. Germline CDR1 is DFQATT and CDR2 is SNEGSKA (reference sequence). The V segment lost 4 bases and the J segment 6 bases; nucleotides outside the gene matches: 7. The CDR3 runs to 13 residues. DNA for the CDR3: TGCAGTGCTATGGGACAGGGTGTCATCGAGCAGTACTTC. Its translation: CSAMGQGVIEQYF.

This chain uses TRBV6-6 with TRBJ1-1, with D uncertain. The V gene lost 5 bases and the J gene lost 10 bases, with 20 bases spanning the gap. Germline assignment: CDR1 MNHNY and CDR2 SVGAGI (reference sequence). The CDR3 has 14 residues. DNA of the CDR3: TGTGCCAGCAGTGCCTCCCAAGGGTCGCAAGGAGCTTTCTTT. Encoded protein: CASSASQGSQGAFF.

The table lists this clonotype with many counts. V is TRBV27 and J is TRBJ2-7, with D perhaps matching TRBD1 (5 bases). Trimming left V 3 bases short and J 6 bases short, with 9 bases between. Per the germline V gene, CDR1 is MNHEY and CDR2 is SMNVEV (reference sequence). There are 12 residues in the CDR3. CDR3 nucleotides: TGTGCCAGCAGTTTTCCAGGGCGCGAGCAGTACTTC. Residues: CASSFPGREQYF.

This clonotype was seen only once. It may be a read error: a sequence one base away is much more abundant. The rearrangement uses TRBV6-2 or TRBV6-3 and TRBJ2-1, with 11 positions matching TRBD1. This CDR3 spans 13 amino acids. Germline values: CDR1 MNHEY, CDR2 SVGEGT. DNA for the CDR3: TGTGCCAGCGGACAGGGGGCGCGTAATGAGCAGTCCTTC. Protein sequence: CASGQGARNEQSF.

This clonotype was detected only once. The chain combines TRBV9 with TRBJ2-3; D is perhaps TRBD2 (6 bases). V was pared by 3 bases and J by 4 bases, with 15 bases between. This CDR3 has 15 amino acids. Germline V lookup: CDR1 SGDLS, CDR2 YYNGEE. The CDR3 DNA reads as TGTGCCAGCAGCGAGGGAGGCGTCGGGGCAGATACGCAGTATTTT. The encoded protein is CASSEGGVGADTQYF.

The chain couples TRBV20-1 to TRBJ2-3; D is perhaps TRBD2 (5 bases). Trimming took 1 base from V and 2 from J, leaving 19 bases between them. Germline CDR1 DFQATT, CDR2 SNEGSKA (reference sequence). There are 17 residues in the CDR3. The DNA for the CDR3 is TGCAGTGCTAGAGGAGGTGGACTCGACCTTTACACAGATACGCAGTATTTT. It encodes CSARGGGLDLYTDTQYF.

This clonotype was counted a few times. The rearrangement joins TRBV4-3 to TRBJ2-3; D is undetermined. CDR1 is LGHNA and CDR2 is YSLEER in the germline V gene. The V end lost 1 base, the J end lost 3 bases, and 11 bases lay between the germline ends. The CDR3 is 15 amino acids. CDR3 protein: CASSQVEGWTDTQYF. CDR3 nucleotide sequence: TGCGCCAGCAGCCAAGTCGAAGGGTGGACAGATACGCAGTATTTT.

The chain recombines TRBV6-2 or TRBV6-3 with TRBJ1-1; D remains ambiguous. The germline CDR1 and CDR2 sequences are MNHEY and SVGEGT. The CDR3 totals 13 residues. V was shortened by 7 bases and J by 2 bases, with 11 bases between the two germline ends. The CDR3 nucleotides read TGTGCCAGCATTTATACCGGTAACACTGAAGCTTTCTTT. Translated, it gives CASIYTGNTEAFF.

The chain links TRBV20-1 to TRBJ1-5; possible D gene TRBD1, 6 bases. The CDR3 loop spans 12 amino acids. V lost 5 bases, J lost 6 bases, and 11 bases lay in between. CDR1 is DFQATT and CDR2 is SNEGSKA in the germline V gene (reference sequence). CDR3 DNA: TGCAGTGCTCCACTAGGGGGTCAGCCCCAGCATTTT. Translating gives CSAPLGGQPQHF.

J is TRBJ2-1 and V is TRBV5-1; possible D gene TRBD2, 6 bases. Germline V gene lookup returns CDR1 SGHRS and CDR2 YFSETQ. The CDR3 consists of 16 residues. V gave up 3 bases and J gave up 3 bases, with 16 bases separating them. The CDR3 bases are TGCGCCAGCAGCTCCAATGGGGGGACGGTCTACAATGAGCAGTTCTTC. Residues: CASSSNGGTVYNEQFF. The complete variable domain, with remaining parts taken from reference TRBV5-1 and TRBJ2-1, reads KAGVTQTPRYLIKTRGQQVTLSCSPISGHRSVSWYQQTPGQGLQFLFEYFSETQRNKGNFPGRFSGRQFSNSRSEMNVSTLELGDSALYLCASSSNGGTVYNEQFFGPGTRLTVL.

This clonotype came up a few times. The chain is built from TRBV6-2 or TRBV6-3 and TRBJ1-2; D gene uncertain. CDR1 is MNHEY and CDR2 is SVGEGT in the germline V gene. This CDR3 region has 14 residues. V lost 8 bases and J lost 5, with 18 bases in between. Written as DNA, the CDR3 is TGTGCCAGCCGCCACGATGATGGACTATATGGCTACACCTTC. Encoded protein: CASRHDDGLYGYTF.